This TCR beta chain was captured by sequencing in a study of blood T cell repertoires in COVID-19. Overall study context: COVID-19 samples, acute and convalescent, were from the United States, Italy and Spain. The cDNA or gDNA used as material had been derived from T cells, B-cell-depleted T cells, or PBMCs.

The CDR3 contains 14 residues. The germline gives CDR1 DFQATT, CDR2 SNEGSKA (reference sequence). The V and J ends lost 3 bases and 0 bases respectively, with 12 bases between them. This clone was seen once. Authors' processing steps: Amplified reference gene primers provided the basis for estimating nucleated cell counts. The table came from immunoSEQ multiplex PCR; TCRdb's copy has only in-frame clones and leaves some out. V and J calls and clone size are given by that table; D and trimming were obtained from the DNA. The sample lists 90,000 to 100,000 clones, approximately 82% seen once, with approximately 25% in the top ten.

The sequenced sample was peripheral blood. The rearrangement uses TRBV20-1 and TRBJ2-7; D not certain. This TCR was recovered from a man aged 55 to 69 with acute or convalescent COVID-19. CDR3 amino acids: CSASKAKLSYEQYF. The CDR3, as DNA: TGCAGTGCTAGTAAAGCTAAGCTCTCCTACGAGCAGTACTTC.